Below are 17 T cell receptor beta chains sequenced from a single sample in a study of blood T cell repertoires in COVID-19. Assay used: immunoSEQ multiplex PCR; TCRdb lists only in-frame clones, some missing. The sample yields 150,000 or so clones, more than 65% seen once. Sequencing input: PBMCs or T cells enriched from blood (not recorded which). Source of these receptors: a man aged 60 to 69 who had recovered from COVID-19.

This chain joins TRBV19 and TRBJ1-4; 7 nucleotides agree with TRBD1. J was trimmed by 2 bases and V by 9 bases; bases with no gene match: 3. The CDR3 has 13 amino acids. Germline V CDR1 and CDR2: LNHDA, SQIVND (reference sequence). The CDR3 DNA is TGTGCCAGCCGGGACAGTACTAATGAAAAACTGTTTTTT. This translates into CASRDSTNEKLFF.

V gene TRBV29-1 combines with J gene TRBJ2-1, with 14 bases that match TRBD2. CDR3 length: 15 amino acids. The trim removed 5 bases at V and 7 bases at J, leaving 7 bases unmatched. Germline V CDR1 and CDR2: SQVTM, ANQGSEA. CDR3 bases: TGCAGCGTTTCGACTAGCGGGGGGGCTATAAATGAGCAGTTCTTC. Residues: CSVSTSGGAINEQFF.

The chain uses TRBV11-3 and TRBJ2-1; TRBD2 aligns across 9 bases. This CDR3 has 16 amino acids. From germline, CDR1 is SGHNT and CDR2 YENEEA. After removal of 5 bases from V and 0 bases from J, the junction contained 5 bases not matched to a gene. The CDR3 protein is CASSQRGASSYNEQFF. The CDR3 DNA sequence: TGTGCCAGCAGCCAGCGGGGGGCGAGCTCCTACAATGAGCAGTTCTTC.

This chain connects TRBV19 to TRBJ1-1, with D tentatively TRBD1 (6 bases). V was pared by 7 bases and J by 2 bases, with 17 bases between. The CDR3 totals 15 residues. The germline gives CDR1 LNHDA, CDR2 SQIVND (reference sequence). CDR3 region: CASTEQGGFNTEAFF. The CDR3 region has the DNA TGTGCCAGTACCGAACAGGGAGGGTTTAACACTGAAGCTTTCTTT. Full variable domain (remainder filled in from reference TRBV19 and TRBJ1-1): DGGITQSPKYLFRKEGQNVTLSCEQNLNHDAMYWYRQDPGQGLRLIYYSQIVNDFQKGDIAEGYSVSREKKESFPLTVTSAQKNPTAFYLCASTEQGGFNTEAFFGQGTRLTVV.

V gene TRBV30 combines with J gene TRBJ1-3; D not resolved. Trimming stripped 1 base from V and 0 bases from J, with 7 bases between. This CDR3 is built from 14 residues. CDR1 is GTSNPN and CDR2 is SVGIG in the germline V gene (reference sequence). Written as DNA, the CDR3 is TGTGCCTGGAGTGGGGAGAGCTCTGGAAACACCATATATTTT. Translated: CAWSGESSGNTIYF.

The DNA for the CDR3 is TGTGCCAGCAGCTTAGTTCCGGGAGGGCCCTACAATGAGCAGTTCTTC. Its translation: CASSLVPGGPYNEQFF. The chain has TRBV7-2 and TRBJ2-1; 8 nucleotides align to TRBD2. J was trimmed by 2 bases and V by 1 base; bases with no gene match: 4. CDR1 and CDR2 (germline): SGHTA, FQGNSA. This CDR3 is built from 16 residues.

This chain joins TRBV9 and TRBJ1-1; 9 nucleotides agree with TRBD1. Germline V lookup: CDR1 SGDLS, CDR2 YYNGEE. The CDR3 runs 14 residues. Trimming at V came to 4 bases and at J to 5 bases, leaving 6 bases not matched to a gene. The CDR3 DNA reads as TGTGCCAGCAGCCTACAGGGGGCAGGGACTGAAGCTTTCTTT. Protein product: CASSLQGAGTEAFF.

CDR3 amino acids: CASSLGGRLLGETQYF. The CDR3 DNA reads as TGCGCCAGCAGCTTGGGCGGGCGACTCCTGGGGGAGACCCAGTACTTC. The chain recombines TRBV5-1 with TRBJ2-5; a weak D match, TRBD2 (5 bases). The V gene lost 0 bases and the J gene lost 5 bases, with 17 bases spanning the gap. The CDR3 loop spans 16 amino acids. The germline V gene encodes CDR1 SGHRS and CDR2 YFSETQ.

V and J are TRBV28 and TRBJ2-1, with 8 bases identical to TRBD2. Germline loops: CDR1 MDHEN, CDR2 SYDVKM. The CDR3 contains 15 residues. After removal of 4 bases from V and 9 bases from J, the junction contained 11 bases not matched to a gene. CDR3 DNA sequence: TGTGCCAGCAGTTCGATTCGGGCGGGAGGAGTTGAGCAGTTCTTC. Its translation: CASSSIRAGGVEQFF.

The gene calls are TRBV3-1 (or the pseudogene TRBV3-2) and TRBJ2-2; D uncertain. Germline CDR1 and CDR2: LGHDT and YNNKEL (reference sequence). The CDR3 spans 12 residues. Trimming removed 4 bases from V and 7 bases from J, with 7 bases in between. CDR3 protein: CASSRSGGELFF. The CDR3 DNA sequence: TGTGCCAGCAGCCGGTCCGGCGGGGAGCTGTTTTTT.

V usage is TRBV7-2 and J usage is TRBJ1-1; D not certain. The germline V gene has CDR1 SGHTA and CDR2 FQGNSA. The CDR3 covers 13 residues. The V end was cut by 7 bases, the J end by 11 bases, with 20 bases between. Here the CDR3 DNA reads TGTGCCAGCACCGAACGGGCGGGCACTTCGGCTTTCTTT. This sequence encodes CASTERAGTSAFF.

The V gene is TRBV19, the J gene TRBJ2-2; D perhaps matches TRBD1 (5 bases). Trimming shortened V by 6 bases and J by 0 bases, and 11 bases separated the two germline ends. The V gene's germline CDR1 is LNHDA and CDR2 SQIVND (reference sequence). CDR3 length: 15 residues. The CDR3 DNA reads as TGTGCCAGTAGCCCTTGGACACCGAACACCGGGGAGCTGTTTTTT. Amino acids: CASSPWTPNTGELFF.

This rearrangement joins TRBV27 to TRBJ2-1; 11 bases map to TRBD2. V trimming: 3 bases; J trimming: 2 bases; junction bases outside the gene matches: 6. CDR1 and CDR2 from the germline V gene are MNHEY and SMNVEV (reference sequence). This CDR3 spans 17 amino acids. CDR3 sequence reads: CASSFASGRMAYNEQFF. In DNA form, the CDR3 reads TGTGCCAGCAGTTTCGCTAGCGGGAGGATGGCCTACAATGAGCAGTTCTTC.

V is TRBV28 and J is TRBJ1-5, with D perhaps matching TRBD1 (6 bases). V gave up 5 bases and J gave up 5 bases, with 16 bases separating them. This CDR3 region has 15 residues. The germline V gene has CDR1 MDHEN and CDR2 SYDVKM. CDR3 DNA: TGTGCCAGCAGTACGCCCCGGGGGGCGGATCAGCCCCAGCATTTT. Amino acid sequence: CASSTPRGADQPQHF.

This chain links TRBV19 with TRBJ2-2; TRBD1 is a possible D gene (5 bases). The CDR3 length is 14 residues. Germline lookup yields CDR1 LNHDA and CDR2 SQIVND (reference sequence). V lost 3 bases to trimming and J lost 5 bases, with 10 bases between them. In DNA form, the CDR3 reads TGTGCCAGTAGTATGGGCAGGGTAACCGGGGAGCTGTTTTTT. This sequence encodes CASSMGRVTGELFF.

In its sample, this clone was seen a few times. The V gene is TRBV18, the J gene TRBJ1-5, with D tentatively TRBD1 (6 bases). Trimming took 5 bases from V and 2 from J, leaving 13 bases between them. The CDR3 contains 15 residues. Germline V gives CDR1 KGHSH, CDR2 LQKENI. The CDR3 reads CASSITGLGNQPQHF. The CDR3 DNA sequence: TGTGCCAGCTCAATCACAGGGTTGGGCAATCAGCCCCAGCATTTT. The full variable domain, completed using reference TRBV18 and TRBJ1-5, is NAGVMQNPRHLVRRRGQEARLRCSPMKGHSHVYWYRQLPEEGLKFMVYLQKENIIDESGMPKERFSAEFPKEGPSILRIQQVVRGDSAAYFCASSITGLGNQPQHFGDGTRLSIL.

This sequence joins TRBV15 and TRBJ2-3; 12 nucleotides match TRBD2. V dropped 1 base and J dropped 8; count of bases not matched to a gene: 4. Germline V gene lookup returns CDR1 LNHNV and CDR2 YYDKDF (reference sequence). The CDR3 runs to 15 residues. CDR3 sequence: CATSRASGGAATQYF. The CDR3 region has the DNA TGTGCCACCAGCAGAGCTAGCGGGGGGGCCGCTACGCAGTATTTT.